This TCR beta chain was sequenced in a study of cytomegalovirus exposure and HLA in healthy donors. For the study at large: Unique TCRs numbering around 85 million, obtained from HLA-typed donors, made up an early data release.

Regarding this clone: Its antigen is unidentified.

Trimming pared 5 bases from V and 2 bases from J, leaving 9 bases between. The germline CDR1 and CDR2 sequences are SEHNR and FQNEAQ (reference sequence). The CDR3 is 13 amino acids. The PCR used 60 Vbeta and 13 Jbeta primers. Clones were sequenced by immunoSEQ multiplex PCR, and TCRdb holds only the in-frame ones, with some missing. The sample consists of around 150,000 clones, over 70% of them appearing once. Study-wide results and limits: Common viral pathogens (according to a later analysis) appeared linked to several of the most significant clusters. Most subjects had HLA-A and HLA-B alleles reportedly predicted accurately by TCR beta sequences.

The material sequenced was PBMCs. The gene calls are TRBV7-9 and TRBJ2-5; D possibly corresponds to TRBD1 (6 bases). The receptor comes from a young woman in good health and CMV-seronegative. The CDR3 region is CASSRGQQETQYF. The CDR3 coding sequence is TGTGCCAGCAGCCGCGGACAGCAAGAGACCCAGTACTTC. Full variable domain (remainder filled in from reference TRBV7-9 and TRBJ2-5): DTGVSQNPRHKITKRGQNVTFRCDPISEHNRLYWYRQTLGQGPEFLTYFQNEAQLEKSRLLSDRFSAERPKGSFSTLEIQRTEQGDSAMYLCASSRGQQETQYFGPGTRLLVL.